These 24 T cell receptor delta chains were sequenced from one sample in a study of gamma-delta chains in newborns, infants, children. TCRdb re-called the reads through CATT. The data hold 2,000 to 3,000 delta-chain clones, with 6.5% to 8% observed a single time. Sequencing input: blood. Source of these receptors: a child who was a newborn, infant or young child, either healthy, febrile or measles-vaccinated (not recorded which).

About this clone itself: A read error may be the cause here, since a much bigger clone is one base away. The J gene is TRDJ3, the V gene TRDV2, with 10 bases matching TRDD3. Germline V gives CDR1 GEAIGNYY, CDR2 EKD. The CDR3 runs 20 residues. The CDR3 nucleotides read TGTGCCTGTGATCTTGTACTGGGGGATCCTAGCTCCTGGGACACCCGAAAGATGTTTTTC. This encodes CACDLVLGDPSSWDTRKMFF.

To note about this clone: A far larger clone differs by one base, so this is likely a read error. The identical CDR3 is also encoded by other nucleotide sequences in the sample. Here the CDR3 DNA reads TGTGCCTGTGACACCCGTCGTTACGAAGGTAAACTCATCTTC. It is translated as CACDTRRYEGKLIF. The chain has TRDV2 and TRDJ1, with D unresolved. The CDR3 is made up of 14 amino acids. Germline CDR1 GEAIGNYY, CDR2 EKD.

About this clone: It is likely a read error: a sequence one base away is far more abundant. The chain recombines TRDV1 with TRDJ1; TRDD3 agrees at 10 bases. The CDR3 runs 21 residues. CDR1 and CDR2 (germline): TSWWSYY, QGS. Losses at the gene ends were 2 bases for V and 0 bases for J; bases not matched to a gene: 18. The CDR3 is CALGEIWGSTLGDSYTDKLIF. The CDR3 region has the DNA TGTGCTCTTGGGGAAATATGGGGTTCCACACTGGGGGATTCGTACACCGATAAACTCATCTTT.

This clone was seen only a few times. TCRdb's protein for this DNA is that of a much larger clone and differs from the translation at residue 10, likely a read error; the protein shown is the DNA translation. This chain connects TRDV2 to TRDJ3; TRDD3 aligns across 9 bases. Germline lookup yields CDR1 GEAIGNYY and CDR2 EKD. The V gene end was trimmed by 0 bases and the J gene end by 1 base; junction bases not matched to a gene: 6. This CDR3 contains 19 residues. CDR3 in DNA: TGTGCCTGTGACACCGTGACTGGGGGACATTCCTGGGACACCCGACAGATGTTTTTC. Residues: CACDTVTGGHSWDTRQMFF.

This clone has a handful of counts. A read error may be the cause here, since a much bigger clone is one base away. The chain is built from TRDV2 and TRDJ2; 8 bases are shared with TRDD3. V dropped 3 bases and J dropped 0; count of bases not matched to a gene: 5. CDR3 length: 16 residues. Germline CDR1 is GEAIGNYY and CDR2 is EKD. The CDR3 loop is CACDSLGGTLTAQLFF. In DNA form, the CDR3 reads TGTGCCTGTGACTCACTGGGGGGTACTTTGACAGCACAACTCTTCTTT.

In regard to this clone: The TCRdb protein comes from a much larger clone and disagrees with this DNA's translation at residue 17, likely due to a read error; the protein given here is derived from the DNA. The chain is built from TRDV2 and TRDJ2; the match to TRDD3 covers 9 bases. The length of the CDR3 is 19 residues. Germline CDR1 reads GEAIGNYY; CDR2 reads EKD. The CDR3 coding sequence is TGTGCCTGTGACCCCTTACAAGGGGGATACAGGACTTTGACAGCACAACCCTTCTTT. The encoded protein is CACDPLQGGYRTLTAQPFF.

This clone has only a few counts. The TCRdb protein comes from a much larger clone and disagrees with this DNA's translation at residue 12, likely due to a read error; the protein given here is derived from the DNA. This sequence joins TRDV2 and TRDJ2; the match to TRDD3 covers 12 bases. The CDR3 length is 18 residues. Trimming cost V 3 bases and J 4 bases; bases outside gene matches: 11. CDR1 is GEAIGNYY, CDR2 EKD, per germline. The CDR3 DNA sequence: TGTGCCTGTGACCCACTGGGGGATACAAGAGCTTGGACAGCACAACTCTTCTTT. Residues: CACDPLGDTRAWTAQLFF.

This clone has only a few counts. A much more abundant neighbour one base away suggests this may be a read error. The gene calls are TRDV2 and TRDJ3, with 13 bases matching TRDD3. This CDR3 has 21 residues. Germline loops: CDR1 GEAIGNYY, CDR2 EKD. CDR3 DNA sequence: TGTGCCTGTGACACCCTCGAACCAACTGGGGGATACGCCTGGGACACCCGAAAGATGTTTTTC. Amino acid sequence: CACDTLEPTGGYAWDTRKMFF.

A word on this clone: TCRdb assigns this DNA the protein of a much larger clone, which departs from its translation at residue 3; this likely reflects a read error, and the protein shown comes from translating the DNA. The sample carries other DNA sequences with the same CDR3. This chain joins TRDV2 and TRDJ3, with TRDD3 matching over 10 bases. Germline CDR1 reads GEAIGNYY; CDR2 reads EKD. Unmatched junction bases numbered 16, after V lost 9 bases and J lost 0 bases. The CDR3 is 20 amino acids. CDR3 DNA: TGTGCCCGCGATCTTGTACTGGGGGATCCTAGCTCCTGGGACACCCGACAGATGTTTTTC. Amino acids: CARDLVLGDPSSWDTRQMFF.

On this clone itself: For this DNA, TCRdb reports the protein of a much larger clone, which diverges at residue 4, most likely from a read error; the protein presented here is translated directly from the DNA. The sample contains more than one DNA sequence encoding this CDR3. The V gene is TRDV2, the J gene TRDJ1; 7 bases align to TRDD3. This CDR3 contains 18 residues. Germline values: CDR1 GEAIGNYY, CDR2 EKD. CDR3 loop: CACGTKRGLGDYTDKLIF. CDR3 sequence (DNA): TGTGCCTGTGGCACGAAACGAGGATTGGGGGACTACACCGATAAACTCATCTTC.

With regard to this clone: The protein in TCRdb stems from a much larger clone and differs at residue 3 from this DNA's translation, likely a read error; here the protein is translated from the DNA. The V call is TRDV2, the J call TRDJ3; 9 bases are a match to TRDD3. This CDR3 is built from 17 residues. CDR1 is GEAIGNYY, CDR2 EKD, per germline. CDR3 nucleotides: TGTGCCTATGACACCGTGGGGGATACCTGGGACACCCGACAGATGTTTTTC. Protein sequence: CAYDTVGDTWDTRQMFF.

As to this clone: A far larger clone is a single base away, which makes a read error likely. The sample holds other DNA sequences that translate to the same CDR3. CDR3: CALGEIWGSPLGDSYTDKLIF. The DNA for the CDR3 is TGTGCTCTTGGGGAAATATGGGGCTCCCCACTGGGGGATTCGTACACCGATAAACTCATCTTT. The rearrangement joins TRDV1 to TRDJ1, with TRDD3 identical over 10 bases. The CDR3 loop spans 21 amino acids. Unmatched junction bases numbered 18, after V lost 2 bases and J lost 0 bases. The germline V gene has CDR1 TSWWSYY and CDR2 QGS.

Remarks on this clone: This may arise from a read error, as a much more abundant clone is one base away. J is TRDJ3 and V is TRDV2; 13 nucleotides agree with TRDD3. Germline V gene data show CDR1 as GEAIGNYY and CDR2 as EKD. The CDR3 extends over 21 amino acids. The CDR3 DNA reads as TGTGCCTGTGACCCAGTACTGGGGGATACGCGGGTCGCCTGGGACACCCGAAAGATGTTTTTC. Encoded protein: CACDPVLGDTRVAWDTRKMFF.

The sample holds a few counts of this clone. The CDR3 sequence is CACDVLGTSWTDKLIF. The CDR3 DNA reads as TGTGCCTGTGACGTACTGGGGACGTCATGGACCGATAAACTCATCTTT. The V gene is TRDV2, the J gene TRDJ1, with 7 bases matching TRDD3. The CDR3 has 16 amino acids. Losses at the gene ends were 3 bases for V and 2 bases for J; bases not matched to a gene: 11. Per germline, CDR1 GEAIGNYY and CDR2 EKD.

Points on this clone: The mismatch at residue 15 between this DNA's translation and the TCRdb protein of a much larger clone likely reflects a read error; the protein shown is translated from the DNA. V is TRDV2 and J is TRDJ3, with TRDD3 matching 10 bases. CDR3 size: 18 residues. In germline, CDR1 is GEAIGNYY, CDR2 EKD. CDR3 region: CACDKVLGDFWDTRKMFF. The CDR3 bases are TGTGCCTGTGACAAAGTACTGGGGGATTTCTGGGACACCCGAAAGATGTTTTTC.

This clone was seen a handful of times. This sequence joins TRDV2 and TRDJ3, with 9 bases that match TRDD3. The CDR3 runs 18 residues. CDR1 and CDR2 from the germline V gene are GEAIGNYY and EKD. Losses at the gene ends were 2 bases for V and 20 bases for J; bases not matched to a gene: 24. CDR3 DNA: TGTGCCTGTGACAAAGTACTGGGGGACCCCTGGGACACCCGACATGTGTTTTTC. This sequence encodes CACDKVLGDPWDTRHVFF.

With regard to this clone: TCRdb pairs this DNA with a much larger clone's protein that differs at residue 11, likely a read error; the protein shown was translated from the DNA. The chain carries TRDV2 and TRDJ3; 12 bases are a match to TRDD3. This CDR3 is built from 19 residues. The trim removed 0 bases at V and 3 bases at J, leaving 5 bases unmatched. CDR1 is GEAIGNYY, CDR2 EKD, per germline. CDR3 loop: CACDTVTGGYFWDTRQMFF. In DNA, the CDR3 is TGTGCCTGTGACACCGTAACTGGGGGATACTTCTGGGACACCCGACAGATGTTTTTC.

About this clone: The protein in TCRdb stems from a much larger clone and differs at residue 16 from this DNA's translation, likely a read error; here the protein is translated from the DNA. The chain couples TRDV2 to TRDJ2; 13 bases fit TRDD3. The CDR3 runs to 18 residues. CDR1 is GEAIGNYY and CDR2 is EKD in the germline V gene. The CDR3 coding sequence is TGTGCCTGTGACGAACTGGGGGATACGCTGACTTTGACAGCACAACCCTTCTTT. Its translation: CACDELGDTLTLTAQPFF.

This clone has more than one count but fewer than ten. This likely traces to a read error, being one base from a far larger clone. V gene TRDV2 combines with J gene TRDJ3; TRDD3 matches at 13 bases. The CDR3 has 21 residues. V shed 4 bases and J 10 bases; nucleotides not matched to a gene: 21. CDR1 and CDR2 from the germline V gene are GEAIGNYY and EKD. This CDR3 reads CACDHIPVTGGYGEGTRQMFF. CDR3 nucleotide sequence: TGTGCCTGTGATCACATTCCAGTTACTGGGGGATACGGAGAGGGGACCCGACAGATGTTTTTC.

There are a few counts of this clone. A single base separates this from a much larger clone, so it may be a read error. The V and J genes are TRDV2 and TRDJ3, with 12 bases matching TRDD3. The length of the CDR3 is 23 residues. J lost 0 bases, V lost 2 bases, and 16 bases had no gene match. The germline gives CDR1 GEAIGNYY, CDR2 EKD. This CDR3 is CACDSINLLGDTPSSWDTRQMFF. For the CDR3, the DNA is TGTGCCTGTGACAGCATAAACCTACTGGGGGATACACCGAGCTCCTGGGACACCCGACAGATGTTTTTC.

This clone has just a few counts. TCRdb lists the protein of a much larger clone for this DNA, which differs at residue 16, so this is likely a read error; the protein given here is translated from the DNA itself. CDR3: CACDTVGDTWDTRQMIF. The CDR3 DNA follows: TGTGCCTGTGACACCGTGGGGGATACCTGGGACACCCGACAGATGATTTTC. The V call is TRDV2, the J call TRDJ3; 10 nucleotides match TRDD3. There are 17 residues in the CDR3. Germline loops: CDR1 GEAIGNYY, CDR2 EKD.

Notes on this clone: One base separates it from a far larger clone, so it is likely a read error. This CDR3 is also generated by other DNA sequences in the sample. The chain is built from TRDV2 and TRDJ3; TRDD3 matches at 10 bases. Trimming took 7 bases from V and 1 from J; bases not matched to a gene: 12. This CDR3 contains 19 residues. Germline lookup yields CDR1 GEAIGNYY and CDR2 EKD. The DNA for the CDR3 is TGTGCCTGCGACGGATTGGGGGATACCAGATCCTGGGACACCCGACAGATGTTTTTC. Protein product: CACDGLGDTRSWDTRQMFF.

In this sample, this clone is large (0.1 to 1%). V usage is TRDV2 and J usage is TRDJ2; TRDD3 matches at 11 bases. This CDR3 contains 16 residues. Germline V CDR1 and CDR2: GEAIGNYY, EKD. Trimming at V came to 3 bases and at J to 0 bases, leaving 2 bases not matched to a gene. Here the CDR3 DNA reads TGTGCCTGTGACGTACTGGGGGATACTTTGACAGCACAACTCTTCTTT. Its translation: CACDVLGDTLTAQLFF.

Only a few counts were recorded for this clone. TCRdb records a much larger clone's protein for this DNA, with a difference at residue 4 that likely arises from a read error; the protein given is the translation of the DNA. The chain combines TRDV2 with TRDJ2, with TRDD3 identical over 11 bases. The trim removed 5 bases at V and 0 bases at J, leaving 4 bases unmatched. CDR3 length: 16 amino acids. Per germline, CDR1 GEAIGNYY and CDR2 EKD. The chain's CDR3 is CACGSLGDTLTAQLFF. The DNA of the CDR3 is TGTGCCTGTGGCTCACTGGGGGATACTTTGACAGCACAACTCTTCTTT.